This entry concerns a single T cell receptor beta chain. Study members were between about 18 and 95 years old and lived in 20 to 30 US regions. Profiled with immunoSEQ multiplex PCR; TCRdb holds only in-frame clones, not every one. The table has about 280,000 clones, 75% to 90% seen once. Germline trimming cut 4 bases from V and 8 bases from J; bases unmatched to any gene: 9. The CDR3 is 13 residues long. Germline values: CDR1 GTSNPN, CDR2 SVGIG (reference sequence). The entry originates in a study of blood T cell repertoires in COVID-19. The sequenced sample consisted of PBMCs or T cells enriched from blood (not recorded which). The chain combines TRBV30 with TRBJ1-1; the match to TRBD1 covers 8 bases. The TCR sequence derives from a woman aged 45-60 years who had recovered from COVID-19. In nucleotides, the CDR3 is TGTGCCTGGACACAGGGGGGGGCTGGGGAAGCTTTCTTT. The encoded protein is CAWTQGGAGEAFF.